One sample yielded the 8 T cell receptor beta chains listed below, sequenced in a study of naive and memory T cell subsets. An equimolar mix of two oligonucleotides served as the beta constant-region primer for TRBC1 and TRBC2. Ligated cDNA was amplified by four rounds of PCR with nested alpha and beta constant-region primers and SP2. TCRdb analysed the UMI-ligation and nested PCR reads with MiXCR anew, one entry per CDR3 protein. The repertoire includes about 90,000 distinct CDR3 sequences, about 11% of them detected once, and around 0.13% sits in the top ten. Their recognized antigens are unknown. Study-wide results and limits: Especially in CD8 cells, naive repertoires contained a few larger clonotypes, possibly CD45RA-re-expressing memory cells.

The sequenced sample consisted of naive CD4+ T cells from blood. Source of these receptors: a human donor in good health.

The J gene is TRBJ1-1, the V gene TRBV29-1; D uncertain. V lost 5 bases and J lost 1, with 14 bases in between. The germline V gene has CDR1 SQVTM and CDR2 ANQGSEA. CDR3 length equals 14 residues. Written as DNA, the CDR3 is TGCAGCGTTCGTCCCGGGTTTTGGAACACTGAAGCTTTCTTT. Translation: CSVRPGFWNTEAFF.

This clonotype has only a few counts. The chain has TRBV27 and TRBJ1-1; D unclear. V was pared by 5 bases and J by 6 bases, with 19 bases between. CDR1 MNHEY and CDR2 SMNVEV come from the germline V gene (reference sequence). The CDR3 covers 15 residues. CDR3 loop: CASSTRTRESPEAFF. CDR3 in DNA: TGTGCCAGCAGTACCAGAACAAGGGAGTCCCCTGAAGCTTTCTTT.

The gene calls are TRBV7-2 and TRBJ2-3; the match to TRBD1 covers 8 bases. This CDR3 contains 16 residues. V was pared by 4 bases and J by 3 bases, with 9 bases of the junction left unmatched. The germline V gene encodes CDR1 SGHTA and CDR2 FQGNSA. CDR3 DNA: TGTGCCAGCAGCTCCCAGGGGGCGCTTGGTACAGATACGCAGTATTTT. It codes for CASSSQGALGTDTQYF.

The J gene is TRBJ2-3, the V gene TRBV20-1; D is ambiguous. The V end lost 3 bases, the J end lost 0 bases, and 7 bases lay between the germline ends. The germline V gene has CDR1 DFQATT and CDR2 SNEGSKA (reference sequence). The CDR3 runs 13 residues. The CDR3 DNA is TGCAGTGCTAGCGGATCTAGCACAGATACGCAGTATTTT. Translating it yields CSASGSSTDTQYF.

This clonotype was seen more than once but under ten times. CDR3 region: CSARPGSIGTEAFF. CDR3 bases: TGCAGTGCTCGTCCAGGGTCTATTGGCACTGAAGCTTTCTTT. This chain joins TRBV20-1 and TRBJ1-1; a weak D match, TRBD1 (5 bases). V was clipped by 5 bases and J by 4 bases, with 17 bases between them. This CDR3 has 14 amino acids. Germline V CDR1 and CDR2: DFQATT, SNEGSKA (reference sequence).

The chain recombines TRBV2 with TRBJ1-4; a possible D gene is TRBD1 (6 bases). The CDR3 is 15 residues long. The V end lost 3 bases, the J end lost 5 bases, and 13 bases lay between the germline ends. CDR1 and CDR2 from the germline V gene are SNHLY and FYNNEI. The CDR3 region is CASSDKQGYNEKLFF. CDR3 DNA sequence: TGTGCCAGCAGTGACAAACAGGGCTACAATGAAAAACTGTTTTTT.

At least ten counts were recorded for this clonotype. The V call is TRBV20-1, the J call TRBJ2-3; 7 positions agree with TRBD1. Trimming at V came to 3 bases and at J to 0 bases, leaving 3 bases not matched to a gene. This CDR3 contains 14 residues. The germline CDR1 and CDR2 sequences are DFQATT and SNEGSKA (reference sequence). The chain's CDR3 is CSASRGQSTDTQYF. As DNA, the CDR3 is TGCAGTGCTAGTAGGGGACAGAGCACAGATACGCAGTATTTT.

CDR3 protein: CASSLGGGPNQPQHF. The CDR3 DNA sequence: TGTGCCAGCAGTTTAGGCGGGGGCCCCAATCAGCCCCAGCATTTT. J is TRBJ1-5 and V is TRBV12-3 or TRBV12-4; D is possibly TRBD1 (6 bases). Trimming stripped 1 base from V and 3 bases from J, with 10 bases between. The CDR3 extends over 15 amino acids.